This TCR beta chain derives from a study of T-cell memory formation after mild COVID-19. TCRdb analysed the 5' RACE reads with MiXCR anew, one entry per CDR3 protein. The sample shows 300,000 to 400,000 distinct CDR3 sequences, 25% to 30% of them seen only once. This clonotype has a handful of counts. What it binds is unknown. General study points: Clones shrinking from day 15 to 85 showed even CD4/CD8 mixes; later expanders tilted CD4+.

The CDR3 consists of 14 residues. Germline-derived CDR1 and CDR2 are LNHDA and SQIVND (reference sequence). Deletions cut 4 bases from V and 3 bases from J, with 13 bases between. The sample consisted of PBMCs or a T cell subset sorted from them (not recorded which). This clonotype was obtained from an adult woman who had mild COVID-19 (a few samples of this study predate the infection). Cell type and time point are not known. V is TRBV19 and J is TRBJ2-7; D possibly corresponds to TRBD2 (5 bases). This CDR3 is CASSKASAGYEQYF. DNA for the CDR3: TGTGCCAGTAGTAAGGCATCCGCGGGCTACGAGCAGTACTTC.